This T cell receptor (beta chain) was found in a study of T-cell memory formation after mild COVID-19. Study-level results: A second wave of clones peaked on day 37, and their SARS-CoV-2 specificity went unconfirmed. Day 15 to 85 contractors were CD4/CD8 balanced; later expanders leaned CD4+. Several responding clones turned up in pre-infection memory, indicating that cross-reactive memory may have taken part.

V shed 7 bases and J 2 bases; nucleotides not matched to a gene: 11. The CDR3 has 16 amino acids. CDR1 is KGHDR, CDR2 SFDVKD, per germline. At least ten counts were recorded for this clonotype. Its specificity is not known. Using constant-segment primers, 5'RACE produced TCR alpha and TCR beta cDNA libraries carrying sample barcodes and UMIs. In TCRdb, the 5' RACE reads were re-called with MiXCR into one record per CDR3 protein. This table has hundreds of thousands of distinct CDR3 sequences, 17% appearing once. Sequencing was carried out using PBMCs or a T cell subset sorted from them (not recorded which). This chain uses TRBV24-1 with TRBJ2-5; 8 bases agree with TRBD2. The TCR sequence derives from an adult woman who had mild COVID-19 (a few samples of this study predate the infection). Cell type and time point are not known. CDR3 residues: CATSHRLARRQETQYF. In DNA form, the CDR3 reads TGTGCCACCAGCCACAGACTAGCGAGAAGACAAGAGACCCAGTACTTC.